Below, 18 T cell receptor beta chains from the same sample are listed, as sequenced in a study of vaccination and CD4 T cells after COVID-19. These receptors have no known antigen. CD4+ T cells that had been cultured provided DNA sequenced with the Oncomine TCR Beta short-read assay. TCRdb reprocessed the PCR reads with MiXCR, giving one entry per CDR3 protein. The repertoire holds about 6,600 distinct CDR3 sequences, with 25% to 30% as singletons. The treatment: roughly 10-day PBMC culture with coronavirus spike peptide pools or control peptides (ViraFEST assay). Before the COVID-19 pandemic (2011-2018), CD4+ T cells were obtained from the unexposed donor. Sequenced input: CD4+ T cells from blood, cultured in vitro. These receptors originate from a human donor in good health.

This chain uses TRBV18 with TRBJ2-5, with D perhaps TRBD1 or TRBD2 (5 bases each). The germline gives CDR1 KGHSH, CDR2 LQKENI. V was trimmed by 2 bases and J by 2 bases, leaving 15 bases between them. The CDR3 spans 16 residues. The CDR3 nucleotides read TGTGCCAGCTCACCATGGTCGGGGCCTGAGCAAGAGACCCAGTACTTC. Encoded protein: CASSPWSGPEQETQYF.

This clonotype has only a few counts. This chain links TRBV7-2 with TRBJ2-7, with D possibly being TRBD2 (5 bases). Germline V gene data show CDR1 as SGHTA and CDR2 as FQGNSA. V lost 5 bases and J lost 2, with 16 bases in between. This CDR3 comprises 15 residues. The DNA for the CDR3 is TGTGCCAGCAGCCTCTCGACCCGGGGTACCTACGAGCAGTACTTC. As protein: CASSLSTRGTYEQYF. The complete variable domain, with remaining parts taken from reference TRBV7-2 and TRBJ2-7, reads GAGVSQSPSNKVTEKGKDVELRCDPISGHTALYWYRQSLGQGLEFLIYFQGNSAPDKSGLPSDRFSAERTGGSVSTLTIQRTQQEDSAVYLCASSLSTRGTYEQYFGPGTRLTVT.

This clonotype has a handful of counts. This sequence joins TRBV25-1 and TRBJ1-1, with 7 bases lining up with TRBD1. The length of the CDR3 is 14 residues. Looked up from germline, CDR1 is MGHDK and CDR2 is SYGVNS. V shed 2 bases, J shed 8 bases, and the junction held 8 bases outside the gene matches. In DNA form, the CDR3 reads TGTGCCAGCAGTGAAATACAGGGGCGGGGAGAAGCTTTCTTT. Encoded protein: CASSEIQGRGEAFF.

The rearrangement joins TRBV6-2 or TRBV6-3 to TRBJ1-5; possible D gene TRBD1, 6 bases. The germline V and J ends were trimmed by 2 bases and 6 bases, with 14 bases remaining between them. Per the germline V gene, CDR1 is MNHEY and CDR2 is SVGEGT. This CDR3 has 15 residues. CDR3 DNA sequence: TGTGCCAGCAGTTACCCCCGACAGGCCAGTCAGCCCCAGCATTTT. Residues: CASSYPRQASQPQHF.

The chain uses TRBV2 and TRBJ2-1; D not resolved. V gave up 2 bases and J gave up 0 bases, with 8 bases separating them. The CDR3 loop spans 15 amino acids. Looked up from germline, CDR1 is SNHLY and CDR2 is FYNNEI. The CDR3 sequence is CASSESESSYNEQFF. The DNA of the CDR3 is TGTGCCAGCAGTGAATCCGAGAGCTCCTACAATGAGCAGTTCTTC.

The chain joins TRBV6-1 to TRBJ1-2; the D gene is possibly TRBD1 (5 bases). This CDR3 comprises 14 residues. Trimming cost V 6 bases and J 4 bases, with 15 bases left between them. Germline V lookup: CDR1 MNHNS, CDR2 SASEGT. The CDR3 nucleotides are TGTGCCAGCAGCCGCGAGGGACGCGGCTATGGCTACACCTTC. Its translation is CASSREGRGYGYTF.

The rearrangement joins TRBV20-1 to TRBJ2-1, with TRBD2 as a possible D gene (6 bases). V lost 3 bases and J lost 9, with 12 bases in between. The germline CDR1 and CDR2 sequences are DFQATT and SNEGSKA (reference sequence). CDR3 length: 12 residues. CDR3 coding DNA: TGCAGTGCTAGCCTCGTAGCGGCTGAGCAGTTCTTC. Translating it yields CSASLVAAEQFF.

V is TRBV6-5 and J is TRBJ1-2; D is unclear. CDR3 length: 12 residues. Trimming took off 2 bases at V and 2 bases at J, with 3 bases between the two ends. CDR1 and CDR2 (germline): MNHEY, SVGAGI. In DNA, the CDR3 is TGTGCCAGCAGTTACAGGAACTATGGCTACACCTTC. Its translation is CASSYRNYGYTF.

This chain links TRBV7-6 with TRBJ1-5; tentatively, D is TRBD1 (6 bases). The germline CDR1 and CDR2 sequences are SGHVS and FNYEAQ. Trimming stripped 5 bases from V and 7 bases from J, with 18 bases between. CDR3 size: 15 residues. Here the CDR3 reads CASSRDVQGRQPQHF. DNA for the CDR3: TGTGCCAGCAGCCGGGATGTGCAGGGGCGGCAGCCCCAGCATTTT.

This chain links TRBV12-5 with TRBJ2-1; 11 nucleotides agree with TRBD2. V dropped 6 bases and J dropped 4; count of bases not matched to a gene: 8. The germline gives CDR1 LGHNT, CDR2 FRNRAP. This CDR3 contains 16 residues. The CDR3 region is CASGEMTSGEYNEQFF. The CDR3 bases are TGTGCTAGTGGGGAGATGACTAGCGGGGAGTACAATGAGCAGTTCTTC.

The chain couples TRBV6-1 to TRBJ2-4, with TRBD1 identical over 7 bases. This CDR3 has 15 amino acids. Germline V gene sequence: CDR1 MNHNS, CDR2 SASEGT. The V and J ends lost 6 bases and 8 bases, in that order; junction bases with no gene match: 13. CDR3 protein: CASRNRGSLRDIQYF. In DNA, the CDR3 is TGTGCCAGCAGAAACAGGGGAAGCTTAAGGGACATTCAGTACTTC.

There are a few counts of this clonotype. The chain joins TRBV7-9 to TRBJ2-3; no firm D call. Germline V gene data show CDR1 as SEHNR and CDR2 as FQNEAQ (reference sequence). V lost 3 bases and J lost 2, with 9 bases in between. This CDR3 contains 14 residues. Written as DNA, the CDR3 is TGTGCCAGCAGCTTGCAGGCCCCCACAGATACGCAGTATTTT. This gives the protein CASSLQAPTDTQYF.

This clonotype was picked up a small number of times. The genes are TRBV20-1 and TRBJ1-6; D perhaps matches TRBD1 (6 bases). CDR3 length: 20 amino acids. The germline V gene has CDR1 DFQATT and CDR2 SNEGSKA (reference sequence). Trimming shortened V by 1 base and J by 1 base, and 23 bases separated the two germline ends. The CDR3 loop reads CSARGRAGAGGVSYNSPLHF. DNA of the CDR3: TGCAGTGCTAGAGGACGGGCAGGGGCTGGGGGGGTGTCCTATAATTCACCCCTCCACTTT.

This clonotype came up a few times. Here the CDR3 reads CASSQVQSGYGYTF. CDR3 DNA: TGTGCCAGCAGCCAAGTTCAGTCGGGGTATGGCTACACCTTC. The genes are TRBV14 and TRBJ1-2, with no clear D. V shed 1 base and J shed 5 bases, with 11 bases lying between them. The CDR3 contains 14 residues. Per germline, CDR1 SGHDN and CDR2 FVKESK.

The CDR3 sequence is CASSRFGGGTEAFF. The CDR3, as DNA: TGTGCCAGTAGTAGATTCGGGGGGGGCACTGAAGCTTTCTTT. The chain employs TRBV19 and TRBJ1-1; D possibly corresponds to TRBD1 (5 bases). The germline CDR1 and CDR2 sequences are LNHDA and SQIVND (reference sequence). The CDR3 consists of 14 residues. V lost 4 bases and J 4 bases, leaving 13 bases between the germline ends.

This clonotype has only a few counts. The chain links TRBV10-3 to TRBJ2-1, with TRBD2 matching over 9 bases. Trimming at V came to 2 bases and at J to 5 bases, leaving 4 bases not matched to a gene. The CDR3 is 15 residues long. The germline gives CDR1 ENHRY, CDR2 SYGVKD. The chain's CDR3 is CAISEPSGINNEQFF. CDR3 coding DNA: TGTGCCATCAGTGAGCCTAGCGGGATCAACAATGAGCAGTTCTTC.

This clonotype occurred a few times. CDR3: CASSVPGHGSGSPLHF. The CDR3 DNA follows: TGTGCCAGCAGTGTACCGGGACACGGGAGTGGTTCACCCCTCCACTTT. The chain recombines TRBV6-1 with TRBJ1-6; a possible D gene is TRBD1 (6 bases). The CDR3 is made up of 16 amino acids. Germline V lookup: CDR1 MNHNS, CDR2 SASEGT. V lost 4 bases and J lost 9, with 19 bases in between.

This rearrangement joins TRBV5-5 to TRBJ1-2; D is ambiguous. Germline V gene sequence: CDR1 SGHKS, CDR2 YYEKEE (reference sequence). The CDR3 consists of 12 residues. Trimming pared 5 bases from V and 2 bases from J, leaving 7 bases between. The CDR3 protein is CASSEQNYGYTF. The CDR3 coding sequence is TGTGCCAGCAGTGAACAGAACTATGGCTACACCTTC. Looking up the rest from reference TRBV5-5 and TRBJ1-2 gives the full variable domain: DAGVTQSPTHLIKTRGQQVTLRCSPISGHKSVSWYQQVLGQGPQFIFQYYEKEERGRGNFPDRFSARQFPNYSSELNVNALLLGDSALYLCASSEQNYGYTFGSGTRLTVV.